This record covers a single T cell receptor beta chain. This entry comes from a study of blood T cell repertoires in COVID-19. Overall study context: Collection of acute and convalescent COVID-19 samples took place in the United States, Italy and Spain. PBMCs, B-cell-depleted T cells, or T cells provided the cDNA or gDNA that made up the material.

How the authors handled the data: Reference gene primer amplification gave estimated nucleated cell counts. TCRdb's table, derived via immunoSEQ multiplex PCR, lists solely in-frame clones and lacks some. V and J calls and clone size are those listed in that table; D and trimming were worked out from the DNA. The sample contains fewer than 110,000 clones, almost 95% of which appear only once. Between the trimmed V and J ends, which lost 4 bases and 6 bases, there was a span of 22 bases. The CDR3 sequence is 16 residues long. The receptor comes from a man in his forties or fifties with active COVID-19. The V gene is TRBV5-3, the J gene TRBJ1-2; the D gene is possibly TRBD1 (6 bases). TRBV5-3 is identified as an open reading frame with a role that is uncertain. The source material was peripheral blood. CDR3 residues: CARSLIKQGQGNGYTF. The CDR3 nucleotides read TGTGCCAGAAGCCTAATAAAACAGGGTCAGGGAAATGGCTACACCTTC.